One T cell receptor (beta chain) is described in this entry. The record originates from a study of PD-1 and CTLA-4 blockade in melanoma. The germline V and J ends were trimmed by 1 base and 10 bases, with 29 bases remaining between them. CDR1 is MNHNS, CDR2 SASEGT, per germline. The CDR3 contains 20 residues. TCRdb's copy holds only in-frame clones and misses some; the assay was immunoSEQ multiplex PCR. Seen here are about 32,000 clones, less than 90% observed once, and the top ten hold 5% to 8%. The source is a human donor with melanoma. The source material was CD8+ T cells from peripheral blood, sampled from a patient given anti-PD-1 treatment. The chain combines TRBV6-1 with TRBJ1-6; D is undetermined. CDR3 sequence reads: CASSEGEWEGYSSNRSPLHF. In DNA form, the CDR3 reads TGTGCCAGCAGTGAAGGCGAGTGGGAAGGTTATTCCTCTAATAGATCACCCCTCCACTTT.